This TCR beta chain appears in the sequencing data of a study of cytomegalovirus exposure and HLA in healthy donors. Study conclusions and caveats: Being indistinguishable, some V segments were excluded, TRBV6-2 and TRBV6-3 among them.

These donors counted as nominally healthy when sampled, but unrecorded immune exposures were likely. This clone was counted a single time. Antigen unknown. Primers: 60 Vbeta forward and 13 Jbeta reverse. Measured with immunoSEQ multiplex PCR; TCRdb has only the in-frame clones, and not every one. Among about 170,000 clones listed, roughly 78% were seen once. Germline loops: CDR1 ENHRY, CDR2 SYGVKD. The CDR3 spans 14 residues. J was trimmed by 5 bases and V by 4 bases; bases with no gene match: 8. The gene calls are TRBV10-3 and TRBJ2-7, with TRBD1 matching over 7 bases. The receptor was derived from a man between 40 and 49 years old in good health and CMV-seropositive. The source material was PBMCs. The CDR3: CAISAAGGRHEQYF. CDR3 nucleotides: TGTGCCATCAGTGCTGCAGGGGGTAGGCACGAGCAGTACTTC.